This TCR beta chain was captured in a study of OX40 agonist ivuxolimab in advanced cancers. Study information: Each dose-escalation patient presented with hepatocellular carcinoma, melanoma, renal cell or head and neck cancer.

A remark on this clone: Its antigen is currently unknown. Other DNA sequences in the sample encode the same CDR3.

Whole-study findings and limits: Among some nonresponders, normalized T-cell clonal expansion was also low. The study found among the lowest clonal expansion in partial responders at 0.1-3.0 mg/kg. There were, on average, more expanded clones in CD8+ T cells than in CD4+.

Germline V lookup: CDR1 SNHLY, CDR2 FYNNEI. The CDR3 runs 15 residues. V was pared by 6 bases and J by 2 bases, with 2 bases of the junction left unmatched. The method was immunoSEQ multiplex PCR; TCRdb's version includes in-frame clones alone and lacks a portion of them. The data contain about 72,000 clones, over 75% of them singletons. This chain joins TRBV2 and TRBJ2-1; 12 bases align to TRBD2. This receptor was taken from an adult with an advanced solid tumor such as melanoma, head and neck, liver or kidney cancer. The sample here was CD4+ or CD8+ T cells sorted from blood, taken in a trial of the OX40 agonist ivuxolimab. CDR3 residues: CASRASGGAYNEQFF. CDR3 nucleotide sequence: TGTGCCAGCAGGGCTAGCGGGGGGGCCTACAATGAGCAGTTCTTC.